The rows below give T cell receptor beta chains drawn from one sample of a study of identifying expanded T cells in peripheral blood. The repertoire was sequenced with immunoSEQ multiplex PCR; TCRdb's copy has only in-frame clones and lacks some. The sample carries around 99,000 clones, around 89% recorded once. Sequenced: blood. The receptors stem from a person aged 18 to 70 in good health. CDR3s include the opening cysteine and the closing phenylalanine or tryptophan. Each record gives: V gene, D gene, clone size, J gene, CDR3 DNA, CDR3 protein. The D gene is left open where the match is weak. Clone size is not always given. Where it is, it says once, few, many or a class for expanded clones.

v_gene: TRBV5-1
d_gene: TRBD2
abundance: NA
j_gene: TRBJ2-1
CDR3nt: TGCGCCAGCAGCGTTGGGGCGGGAGGGGTCAATGAGCAGTTCTTC
CDR3aa: CASSVGAGGVNEQFF

v_gene: TRBV5-4
d_gene: NA
abundance: once
j_gene: TRBJ2-3
CDR3nt: TGTGCCAGCAGCTCCAGGGAGAGGGCAGATACGCAGTATTTT
CDR3aa: CASSSRERADTQYF

v_gene: TRBV5-1
d_gene: NA
abundance: NA
j_gene: TRBJ1-1
CDR3nt: TGCGCCAGCAGCAACAGGGATGACACTGAAGCTTTCTTT
CDR3aa: CASSNRDDTEAFF

v_gene: TRBV11-2
d_gene: TRBD2
abundance: NA
j_gene: TRBJ2-2
CDR3nt: TGTGCCAGCAGCCGCGGGGGTACCGGGGAGCTGTTTTTT
CDR3aa: CASSRGGTGELFF

v_gene: TRBV28
d_gene: TRBD1
abundance: NA
j_gene: TRBJ2-5
CDR3nt: TGTGCCAGCAGTTTATGGGGGGACAGGGGAAATGAAGAGACCCAGTACTTC
CDR3aa: CASSLWGDRGNEETQYF

v_gene: TRBV2
d_gene: NA
abundance: NA
j_gene: TRBJ1-5
CDR3nt: TGTGCCAGCAGCCCAGTCTCAGTTCAGCCCCAGCATTTT
CDR3aa: CASSPVSVQPQHF

v_gene: TRBV7-9
d_gene: NA
abundance: NA
j_gene: TRBJ2-7
CDR3nt: TGTGCCAGCAGCTCTTGGACAGAAGACGAGCAGTACTTC
CDR3aa: CASSSWTEDEQYF

v_gene: TRBV5-1
d_gene: TRBD2
abundance: NA
j_gene: TRBJ2-3
CDR3nt: TGCGCCAGCAATAGCGGGAGGGCCTCAGATACGCAGTATTTT
CDR3aa: CASNSGRASDTQYF

v_gene: TRBV11-3
d_gene: NA
abundance: once
j_gene: TRBJ2-1
CDR3nt: TGTGCCAGCAGCCCCCGAGCGGCTTACAATGAGCAGTTCTTC
CDR3aa: CASSPRAAYNEQFF

v_gene: TRBV4-3
d_gene: NA
abundance: NA
j_gene: TRBJ1-6
CDR3nt: TGCGCCAGCAGCCTACAGGACTCACCCCTCCACTTT
CDR3aa: CASSLQDSPLHF

v_gene: TRBV12-5
d_gene: NA
abundance: NA
j_gene: TRBJ1-1
CDR3nt: TGTGCTAGTGGTTTGGTAATCCAGGGAGGAACTGAAGCTTTCTTT
CDR3aa: CASGLVIQGGTEAFF

v_gene: TRBV7-9
d_gene: TRBD1
abundance: NA
j_gene: TRBJ1-1
CDR3nt: TGTGCCAGCAGCTTCGGACAGGGGAACACTGAAGCTTTCTTT
CDR3aa: CASSFGQGNTEAFF

v_gene: TRBV28
d_gene: TRBD1
abundance: NA
j_gene: TRBJ2-7
CDR3nt: TGTGCCAGCAGCGAATACGGGGGACAGGGAACCTACGAGCAGTACTTC
CDR3aa: CASSEYGGQGTYEQYF

v_gene: TRBV7-2
d_gene: TRBD1
abundance: NA
j_gene: TRBJ1-5
CDR3nt: TGTGCCAGCAGCTTAGGGACAGGGGCGGAGCCCCAGCATTTT
CDR3aa: CASSLGTGAEPQHF

v_gene: TRBV6-5
d_gene: NA
abundance: NA
j_gene: TRBJ2-1
CDR3nt: TGTGCCAGCAGTTACTCGAACGGGGATGAGCAGTTCTTC
CDR3aa: CASSYSNGDEQFF

v_gene: TRBV5-6
d_gene: NA
abundance: NA
j_gene: TRBJ1-1
CDR3nt: TGTGCCAGCAGCTCCAGGGTCGTTATGAACACTGAAGCTTTCTTT
CDR3aa: CASSSRVVMNTEAFF

v_gene: TRBV25-1
d_gene: TRBD1
abundance: NA
j_gene: TRBJ2-2
CDR3nt: TGTGCCAGCGAACCGGGACAGGCGAACACCGGGGAGCTGTTTTTT
CDR3aa: CASEPGQANTGELFF

v_gene: TRBV29-1
d_gene: NA
abundance: NA
j_gene: TRBJ1-2
CDR3nt: TGCAGCGTTGATAAAGGGGCTGGGTATGGCTACACCTTC
CDR3aa: CSVDKGAGYGYTF

v_gene: TRBV7-3
d_gene: NA
abundance: NA
j_gene: TRBJ2-1
CDR3nt: TGTGCCAGCAGCTTTGGCTATTCAGATGAGCAGTTCTTC
CDR3aa: CASSFGYSDEQFF

v_gene: TRBV28
d_gene: TRBD2
abundance: NA
j_gene: TRBJ2-1
CDR3nt: TGTGCCAGCAGTGTGTTAGCGGGAGGGCGGGTTGAGCAGTTCTTC
CDR3aa: CASSVLAGGRVEQFF

v_gene: TRBV19
d_gene: NA
abundance: NA
j_gene: TRBJ2-3
CDR3nt: TGTGCCAGTACGCCCCAAAGGTTCGCAGATACGCAGTATTTT
CDR3aa: CASTPQRFADTQYF

v_gene: TRBV4-3
d_gene: NA
abundance: once
j_gene: TRBJ1-1
CDR3nt: TGCGCCAGCAGCCAACTTACAGAGACTGAAGCTTTCTTT
CDR3aa: CASSQLTETEAFF

v_gene: TRBV11-2
d_gene: NA
abundance: NA
j_gene: TRBJ2-3
CDR3nt: TGTGCCAGCAGCCTCCCCGGGACTCCATCAAATACGCAGTATTTT
CDR3aa: CASSLPGTPSNTQYF

v_gene: TRBV11-1
d_gene: TRBD1
abundance: NA
j_gene: TRBJ1-3
CDR3nt: TGTGCCAGCAGCCTTTCCGGGACAGGGGGCTTCTACTCTGGAAACACCATATATTTT
CDR3aa: CASSLSGTGGFYSGNTIYF

v_gene: TRBV19
d_gene: TRBD2
abundance: NA
j_gene: TRBJ2-2
CDR3nt: TGTGCCAGTAGTATTTCGGGACTAGCGGGGGGCACGAACACCGGGGAGCTGTTTTTT
CDR3aa: CASSISGLAGGTNTGELFF